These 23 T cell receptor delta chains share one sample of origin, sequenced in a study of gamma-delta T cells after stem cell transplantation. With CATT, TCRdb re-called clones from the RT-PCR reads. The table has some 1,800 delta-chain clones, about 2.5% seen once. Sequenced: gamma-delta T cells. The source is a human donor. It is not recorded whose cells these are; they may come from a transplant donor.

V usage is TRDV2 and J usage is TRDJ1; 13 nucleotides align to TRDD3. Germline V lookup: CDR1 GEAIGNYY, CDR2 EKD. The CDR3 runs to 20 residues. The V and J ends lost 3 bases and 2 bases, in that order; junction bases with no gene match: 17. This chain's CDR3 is CACDSAEVLGDTRGTDKLIF. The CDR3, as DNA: TGTGCCTGTGACTCGGCGGAAGTACTGGGGGATACGCGAGGGACCGATAAACTCATCTTT.

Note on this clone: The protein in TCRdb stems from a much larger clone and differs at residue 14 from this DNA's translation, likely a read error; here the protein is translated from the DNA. This chain's CDR3 is CACDPVGVGRSDKPIF. CDR3 nucleotides: TGTGCCTGTGACCCGGTGGGCGTGGGGAGATCCGATAAACCCATCTTT. This sequence joins TRDV2 and TRDJ1; maybe TRDD3 (5 bases). Germline V gives CDR1 GEAIGNYY, CDR2 EKD. This CDR3 is 16 amino acids long.

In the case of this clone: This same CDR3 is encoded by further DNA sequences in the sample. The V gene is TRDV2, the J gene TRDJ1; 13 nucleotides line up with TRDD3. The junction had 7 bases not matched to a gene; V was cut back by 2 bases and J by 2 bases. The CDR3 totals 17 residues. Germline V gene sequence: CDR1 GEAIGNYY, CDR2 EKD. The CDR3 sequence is CACDKLGDTRGTDKLIF. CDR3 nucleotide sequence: TGTGCCTGTGACAAACTGGGGGATACGCGAGGGACCGATAAACTCATCTTT.

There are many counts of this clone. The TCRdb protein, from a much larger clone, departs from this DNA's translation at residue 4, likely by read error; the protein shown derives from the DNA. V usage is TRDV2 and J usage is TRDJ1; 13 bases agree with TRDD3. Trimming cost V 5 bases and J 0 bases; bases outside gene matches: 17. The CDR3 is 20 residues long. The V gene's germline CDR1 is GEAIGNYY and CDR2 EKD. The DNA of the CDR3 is TGTGCCTGTGGCACGGTCCCTACTGGGGGATACGATAAGTACACCGATAAACTCATCTTT. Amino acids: CACGTVPTGGYDKYTDKLIF.

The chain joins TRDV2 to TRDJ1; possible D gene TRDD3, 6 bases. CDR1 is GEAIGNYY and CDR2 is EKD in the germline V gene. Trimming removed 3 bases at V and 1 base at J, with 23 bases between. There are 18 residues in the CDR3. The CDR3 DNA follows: TGTGCCTGTGACCCCGTTGGGGATCGTAAGCACTCCACCGATAAACTCATCTTT. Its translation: CACDPVGDRKHSTDKLIF.

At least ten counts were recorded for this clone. This chain's CDR3 is CACDALLGDTEAKLIF. The CDR3 region has the DNA TGTGCCTGTGACGCCCTACTGGGGGATACGGAGGCTAAACTCATCTTT. The rearrangement uses TRDV2 and TRDJ1; 13 bases fit TRDD3. With V trimmed by 3 bases and J by 7 bases, 10 bases remained unmatched. Per the germline V gene, CDR1 is GEAIGNYY and CDR2 is EKD. This CDR3 comprises 16 residues.

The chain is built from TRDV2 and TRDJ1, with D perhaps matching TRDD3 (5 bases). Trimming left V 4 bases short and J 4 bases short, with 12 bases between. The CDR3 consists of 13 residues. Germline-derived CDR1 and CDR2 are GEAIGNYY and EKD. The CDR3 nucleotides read TGTGCCTGTGAACCGATACATGGCGATAAACTCATCTTT. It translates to CACEPIHGDKLIF.

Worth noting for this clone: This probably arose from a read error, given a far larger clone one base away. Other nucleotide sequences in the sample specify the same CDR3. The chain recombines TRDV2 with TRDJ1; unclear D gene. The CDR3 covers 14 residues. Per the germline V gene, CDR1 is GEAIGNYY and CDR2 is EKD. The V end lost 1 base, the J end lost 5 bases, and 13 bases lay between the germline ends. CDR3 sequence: CACDTLGVDDKLIF. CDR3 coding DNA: TGTGCCTGTGACACTCTCGGGGTTGATGATAAACTCATCTTT.

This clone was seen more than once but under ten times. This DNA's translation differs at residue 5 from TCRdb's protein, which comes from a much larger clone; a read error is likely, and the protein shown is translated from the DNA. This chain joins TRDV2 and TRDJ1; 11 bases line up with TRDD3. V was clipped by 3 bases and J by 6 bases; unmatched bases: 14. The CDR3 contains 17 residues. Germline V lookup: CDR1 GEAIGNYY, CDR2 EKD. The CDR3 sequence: CACDAVELGDKPYKLIF. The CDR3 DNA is TGTGCCTGTGACGCCGTGGAACTGGGGGATAAGCCCTATAAACTCATCTTT.

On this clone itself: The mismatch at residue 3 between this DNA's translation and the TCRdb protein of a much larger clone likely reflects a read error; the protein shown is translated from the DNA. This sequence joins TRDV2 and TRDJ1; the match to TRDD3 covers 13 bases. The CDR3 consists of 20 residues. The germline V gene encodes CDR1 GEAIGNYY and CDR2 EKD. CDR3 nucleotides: TGTGCCCGTGACACGGTCCCTACTGGGGGATACGATAAGTACACCGATAAACTCATCTTT. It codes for CARDTVPTGGYDKYTDKLIF.

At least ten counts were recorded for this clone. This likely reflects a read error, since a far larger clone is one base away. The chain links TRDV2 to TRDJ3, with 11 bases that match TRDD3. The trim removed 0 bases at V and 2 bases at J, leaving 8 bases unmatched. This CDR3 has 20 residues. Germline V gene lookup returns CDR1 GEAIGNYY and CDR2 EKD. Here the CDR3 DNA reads TGTGCCTGTGACACCGTTCTGGGGGATACAAGCCCCTGGGACACCCGACAGATGTTTTTC. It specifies CACDTVLGDTSPWDTRQMFF.

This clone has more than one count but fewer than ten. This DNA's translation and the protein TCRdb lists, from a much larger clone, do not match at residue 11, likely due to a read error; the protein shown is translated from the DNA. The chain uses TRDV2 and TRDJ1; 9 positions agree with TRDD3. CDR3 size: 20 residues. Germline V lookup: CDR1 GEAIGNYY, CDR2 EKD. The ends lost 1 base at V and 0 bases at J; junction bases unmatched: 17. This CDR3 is CACDTVPTGGHDKYTDKLIF. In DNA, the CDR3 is TGTGCCTGTGACACGGTCCCTACTGGGGGACACGATAAGTACACCGATAAACTCATCTTT.

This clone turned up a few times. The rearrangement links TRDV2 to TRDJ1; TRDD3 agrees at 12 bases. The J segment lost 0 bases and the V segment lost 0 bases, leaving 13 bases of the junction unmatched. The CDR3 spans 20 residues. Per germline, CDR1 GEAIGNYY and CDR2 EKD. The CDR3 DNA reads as TGTGCCTGTGACACCGTTCTGGGGGATACGCGAGTTGCCCACACCGATAAACTCATCTTT. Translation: CACDTVLGDTRVAHTDKLIF.

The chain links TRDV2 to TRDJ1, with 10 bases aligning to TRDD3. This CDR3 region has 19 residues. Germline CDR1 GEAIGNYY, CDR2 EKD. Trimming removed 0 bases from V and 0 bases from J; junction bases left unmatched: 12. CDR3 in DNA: TGTGCCTGTGACACCGTGTCTGCTTTCTGGGGGATAAACACCGATAAACTCATCTTT. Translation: CACDTVSAFWGINTDKLIF.

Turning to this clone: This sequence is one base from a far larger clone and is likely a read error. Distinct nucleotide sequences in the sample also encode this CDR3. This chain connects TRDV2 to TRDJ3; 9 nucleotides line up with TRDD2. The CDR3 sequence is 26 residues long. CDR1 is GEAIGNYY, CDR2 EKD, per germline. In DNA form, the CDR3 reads TGCGCCTGTGACACCGTAAGCCTTCCTACGGAAGAGAGGATGGAGTTTAGGTCCTGGGACACCCGACAGATGTTTTTC. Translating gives CACDTVSLPTEERMEFRSWDTRQMFF.

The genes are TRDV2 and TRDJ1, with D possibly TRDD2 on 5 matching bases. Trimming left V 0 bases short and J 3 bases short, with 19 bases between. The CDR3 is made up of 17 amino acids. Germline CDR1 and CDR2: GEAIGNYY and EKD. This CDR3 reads CACDTVGDPSPADKLIF. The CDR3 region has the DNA TGTGCCTGTGACACCGTGGGCGACCCTTCTCCGGCCGATAAACTCATCTTT.

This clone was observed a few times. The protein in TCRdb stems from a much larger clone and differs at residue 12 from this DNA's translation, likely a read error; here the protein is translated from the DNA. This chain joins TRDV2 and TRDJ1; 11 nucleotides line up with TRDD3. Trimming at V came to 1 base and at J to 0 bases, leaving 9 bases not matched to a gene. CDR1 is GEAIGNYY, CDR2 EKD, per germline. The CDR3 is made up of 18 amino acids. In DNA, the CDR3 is TGTGCCTGTGACACGCTGGGGGATACCACACTGCACACCGATAAACTCATCTTT. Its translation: CACDTLGDTTLHTDKLIF.

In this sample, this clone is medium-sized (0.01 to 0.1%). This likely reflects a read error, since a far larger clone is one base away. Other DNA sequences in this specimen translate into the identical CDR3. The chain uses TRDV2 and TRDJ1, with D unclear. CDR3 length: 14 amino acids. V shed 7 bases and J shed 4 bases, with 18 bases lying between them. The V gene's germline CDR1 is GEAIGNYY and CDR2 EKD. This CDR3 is CACDPLGGSDKLIF. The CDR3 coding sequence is TGTGCCTGCGACCCGTTAGGAGGTAGCGATAAACTCATCTTT.

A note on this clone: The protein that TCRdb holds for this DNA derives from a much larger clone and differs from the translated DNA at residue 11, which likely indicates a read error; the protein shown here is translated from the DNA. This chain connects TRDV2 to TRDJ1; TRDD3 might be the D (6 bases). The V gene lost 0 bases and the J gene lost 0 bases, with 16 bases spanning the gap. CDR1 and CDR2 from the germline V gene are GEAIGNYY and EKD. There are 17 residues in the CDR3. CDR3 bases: TGTGCCTGTGACACCGTAGGTGGGGGTCCCAACACCGATAAACTCATCTTT. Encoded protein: CACDTVGGGPNTDKLIF.

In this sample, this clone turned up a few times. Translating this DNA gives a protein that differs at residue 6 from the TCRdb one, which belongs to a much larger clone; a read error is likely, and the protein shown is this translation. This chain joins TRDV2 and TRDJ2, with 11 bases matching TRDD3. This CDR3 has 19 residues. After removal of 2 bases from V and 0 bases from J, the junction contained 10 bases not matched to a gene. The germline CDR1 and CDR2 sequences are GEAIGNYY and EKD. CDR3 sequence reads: CACDKALGDKGTLTAQLFF. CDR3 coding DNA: TGTGCCTGTGACAAAGCACTGGGGGATAAGGGGACTTTGACAGCACAACTCTTCTTT.

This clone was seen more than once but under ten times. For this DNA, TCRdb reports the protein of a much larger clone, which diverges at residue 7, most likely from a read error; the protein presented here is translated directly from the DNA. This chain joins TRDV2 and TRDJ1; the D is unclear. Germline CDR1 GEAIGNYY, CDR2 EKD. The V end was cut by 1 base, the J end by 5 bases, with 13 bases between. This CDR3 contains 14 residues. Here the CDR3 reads CACDTLRVDDKLIF. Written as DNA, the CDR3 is TGTGCCTGTGACACTCTGAGGGTTGATGATAAACTCATCTTT.

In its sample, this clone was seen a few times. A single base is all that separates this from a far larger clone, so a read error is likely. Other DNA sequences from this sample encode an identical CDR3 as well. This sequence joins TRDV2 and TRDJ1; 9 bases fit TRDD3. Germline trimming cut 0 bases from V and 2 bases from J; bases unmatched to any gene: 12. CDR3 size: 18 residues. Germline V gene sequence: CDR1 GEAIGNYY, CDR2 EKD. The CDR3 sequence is CACDTVLAGGLRTDKLIF. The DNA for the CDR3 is TGTGCCTGTGACACCGTCCTGGCTGGGGGATTAAGGACCGATAAACTCATCTTT.

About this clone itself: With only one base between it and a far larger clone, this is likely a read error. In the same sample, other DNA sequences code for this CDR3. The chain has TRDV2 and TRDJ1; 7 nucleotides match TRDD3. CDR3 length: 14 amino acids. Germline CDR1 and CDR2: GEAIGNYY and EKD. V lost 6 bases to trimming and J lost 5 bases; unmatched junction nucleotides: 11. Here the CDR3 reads CACFALGAADKLIF. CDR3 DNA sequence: TGTGCCTGTTTCGCTCTGGGGGCCGCTGATAAACTCATCTTT.